This is a list of T cell receptor beta chains from one sample in a study of cytotoxic CD8 clonotypes in ibrutinib-treated CLL. Repertoires were generated with immunoSEQ multiplex PCR, while TCRdb's copy carries only in-frame clones and drops some. Of around 50,000 clones listed, roughly 50% are singletons. The source was PBMCs, collected after 24 months of ibrutinib treatment. All receptors come from a human donor with chronic lymphocytic leukemia. Each CDR3 is given with its conserved first and last residue. Fields, in order: V gene, D gene, clone size, J gene, CDR3 length, CDR3 protein, CDR3 DNA. D genes are given only for firm matches. The size entry is marked missing in some rows and otherwise reads once, few, many or a size class.

TRBV13	.	.	TRBJ2-5	11	CASSQEETQYF	TGTGCCAGCAGCCAAGAGGAGACCCAGTACTTC
TRBV7-9	.	.	TRBJ1-5	14	CASTHMGAGQPQHF	TGTGCCAGCACCCACATGGGGGCGGGTCAGCCCCAGCATTTT
TRBV10-3	.	.	TRBJ1-3	16	CAISESIRDSGNTIYF	TGTGCCATCAGTGAGTCGATCCGGGACTCTGGAAACACCATATATTTT
TRBV29-1	.	few	TRBJ1-3	15	CSVQGSETSGNTIYF	TGCAGCGTTCAGGGAAGCGAAACCTCTGGAAACACCATATATTTT
TRBV2	.	many	TRBJ2-7	14	CASGQGRSSYEQYF	TGTGCCAGCGGGCAGGGTAGGAGCTCCTACGAGCAGTACTTC
TRBV5-1	.	.	TRBJ1-1	15	CASSFMGGPDTEAFF	TGCGCCAGCAGCTTTATGGGGGGACCAGACACTGAAGCTTTCTTT
TRBV18	.	.	TRBJ1-2	18	CASSSLTSAGTRVYGYTF	TGTGCCAGCTCATCTCTAACCTCTGCCGGGACACGAGTCTATGGCTACACCTTC
TRBV27	.	.	TRBJ2-7	13	CASRLKGLKEQYF	TGTGCCAGCAGGCTAAAGGGGCTGAAAGAGCAGTACTTC
TRBV9	.	.	TRBJ2-5	13	CASSRLGGETQYF	TGTGCCAGCTCCCGTCTAGGGGGGGAGACCCAGTACTTC
TRBV10-3	.	.	TRBJ1-6	16	CAIKSGSDSQNSPLHF	TGTGCCATCAAGTCGGGAAGCGACAGCCAAAATTCACCCCTCCACTTT
TRBV6-5	.	medium-sized	TRBJ2-3	15	CASSPRDTRTDTQYF	TGTGCCAGCAGTCCCCGGGACACTCGCACAGATACGCAGTATTTT
TRBV7-8	.	once	TRBJ1-6	15	CASSLGTSYNSPLHF	TGTGCCAGCAGCTTAGGGACGTCTTATAATTCACCCCTCCACTTT
TRBV10-2	TRBD1	.	TRBJ2-5	13	CASTRDSKETQYF	TGCGCCAGCACCAGGGACAGCAAAGAGACCCAGTACTTC
TRBV11-2	.	.	TRBJ2-2	15	CASSSLSLASGELFF	TGTGCCAGCAGCTCCCTTAGTTTAGCTTCCGGGGAGCTGTTTTTT
TRBV6-5	TRBD1	.	TRBJ1-1	14	CASRRGLAGGEAFF	TGTGCCAGCAGGAGGGGTCTCGCAGGGGGTGAAGCTTTCTTT
TRBV7-8	.	.	TRBJ2-7	15	CASSPPQGANYEQYF	TGTGCCAGCAGCCCACCGCAGGGAGCGAACTACGAGCAGTACTTC